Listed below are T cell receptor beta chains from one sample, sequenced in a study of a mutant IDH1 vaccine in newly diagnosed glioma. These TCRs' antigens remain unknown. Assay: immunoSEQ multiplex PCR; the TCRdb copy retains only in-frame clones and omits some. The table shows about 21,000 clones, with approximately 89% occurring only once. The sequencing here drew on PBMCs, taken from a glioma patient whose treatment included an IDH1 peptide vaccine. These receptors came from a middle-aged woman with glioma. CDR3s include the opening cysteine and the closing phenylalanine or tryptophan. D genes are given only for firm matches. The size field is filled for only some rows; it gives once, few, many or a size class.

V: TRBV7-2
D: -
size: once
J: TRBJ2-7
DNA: TGTGCCAGCAGCAGCGCGAGGCTAGCCTACGAGCAGTACTTC
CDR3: CASSSARLAYEQYF

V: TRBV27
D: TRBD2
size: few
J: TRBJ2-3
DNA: TGTGCCAGCAGGCGAGCGGGAGGGACAGATACGCAGTATTTT
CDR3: CASRRAGGTDTQYF

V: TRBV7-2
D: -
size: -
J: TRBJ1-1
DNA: TGTGCCAGCAGCTTAAAGGCGACGGGACGAATGAACACTGAAGCTTTCTTT
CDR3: CASSLKATGRMNTEAFF

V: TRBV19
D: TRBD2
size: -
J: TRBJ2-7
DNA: TGTGCCAGTAGTTCCCTCGGGACTAGCGGGGGTACGGAGCAGTACTTC
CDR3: CASSSLGTSGGTEQYF

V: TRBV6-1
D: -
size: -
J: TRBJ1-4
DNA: TGTGCCAGCAGTGAATGGGGGGAGGGGGAAAAACTGTTTTTT
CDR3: CASSEWGEGEKLFF

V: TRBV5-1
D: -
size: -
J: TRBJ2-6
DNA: TGCGCCAGCAGCCTTCTCGACGGGGCCAACGTCCTGACTTTC
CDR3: CASSLLDGANVLTF

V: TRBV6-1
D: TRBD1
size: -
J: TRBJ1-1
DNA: TGTGCCAGCAGGGTTACAGGGGCCACTGAAGCTTTCTTT
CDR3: CASRVTGATEAFF

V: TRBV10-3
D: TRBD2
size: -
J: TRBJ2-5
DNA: TGTGCCACCGGACTAGCGGGTGAAATGGAGACCCAGTACTTC
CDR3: CATGLAGEMETQYF

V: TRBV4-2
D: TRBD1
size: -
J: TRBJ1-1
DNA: TGTGCCAGCAGTGACAGGGTGAACACTGAAGCTTTCTTT
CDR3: CASSDRVNTEAFF

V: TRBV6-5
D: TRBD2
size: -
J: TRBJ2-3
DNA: TGTGCCAGCAGTTATGCTAGCGGGAGTGGAACGCAGTATTTT
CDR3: CASSYASGSGTQYF

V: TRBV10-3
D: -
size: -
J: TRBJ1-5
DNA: TGTGCCATCAGTGAGTCGGACAGTCCCCTTCAGCCCCAGCATTTT
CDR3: CAISESDSPLQPQHF

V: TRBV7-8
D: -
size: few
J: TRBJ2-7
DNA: TGTGCCAGCAGCTTATTTCAGGGGCCCTCCTACGAGCAGTACTTC
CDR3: CASSLFQGPSYEQYF

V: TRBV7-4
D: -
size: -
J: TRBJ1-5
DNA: TGTGCCAGCAGCTTATTACAGAAGAAACCGGAAGGCCAGCCCCAGCATTTT
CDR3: CASSLLQKKPEGQPQHF

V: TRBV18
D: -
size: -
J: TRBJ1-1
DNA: TGTGCCAGCTCACCACAGAAGATTGAAGCTTTCTTT
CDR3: CASSPQKIEAFF

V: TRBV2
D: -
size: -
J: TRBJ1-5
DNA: TGTGCCAGCAGGGGCCGTGGCGCGGGCAATCAGCCCCAGCATTTT
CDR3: CASRGRGAGNQPQHF

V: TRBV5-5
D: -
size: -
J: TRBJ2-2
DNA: TGTGCCAGCATGGGGGGAGCGAACACCGGGGAGCTGTTTTTT
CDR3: CASMGGANTGELFF

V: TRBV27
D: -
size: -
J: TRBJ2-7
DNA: TGTGCCAGCAGTAGTAGGATTCTTGGCGAGCAGTACTTC
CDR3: CASSSRILGEQYF

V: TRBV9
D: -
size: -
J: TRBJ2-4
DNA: TGTGCCAGCAGCGTAGGAGGGTCAGGAGCCAAAAACATTCAGTACTTC
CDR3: CASSVGGSGAKNIQYF

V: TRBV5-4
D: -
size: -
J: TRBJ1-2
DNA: TGTGCCAGCAGCTTGGGGCAGTTTAACTATGGCTACACCTTC
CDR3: CASSLGQFNYGYTF

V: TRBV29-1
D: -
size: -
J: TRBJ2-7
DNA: TGCAGCGTTGAAGGACGCAGAGCCGACGAGCAGTACTTC
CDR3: CSVEGRRADEQYF

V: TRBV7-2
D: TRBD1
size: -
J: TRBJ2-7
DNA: TGTGCCAGCAGCGTAGGACAGGGTCCCTACGAGCAGTACTTC
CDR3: CASSVGQGPYEQYF

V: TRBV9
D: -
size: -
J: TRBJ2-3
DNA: TGTGCCAGCAGCCCAGGGGGGCTAGCGAGGCCCGGCACAGATACGCAGTATTTT
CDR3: CASSPGGLARPGTDTQYF

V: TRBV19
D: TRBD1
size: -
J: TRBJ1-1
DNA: TGTGCCAGTAGCGACAGGGCGAACACTGAAGCTTTCTTT
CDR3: CASSDRANTEAFF

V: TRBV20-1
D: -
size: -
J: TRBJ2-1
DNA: TGCAGTGCTAGACTCTACAATGAGCAGTTCTTC
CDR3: CSARLYNEQFF

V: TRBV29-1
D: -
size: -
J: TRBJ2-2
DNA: TGCAGCGTTGAGGGGCGAACGAACACCGGGGAGCTGTTTTTT
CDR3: CSVEGRTNTGELFF

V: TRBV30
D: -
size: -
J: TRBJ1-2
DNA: -
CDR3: CAWSVGLGASNTF

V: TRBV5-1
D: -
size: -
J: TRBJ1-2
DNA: TGCGCCAGCGGGTCGACTAACTATGGCTACACCTTC
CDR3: CASGSTNYGYTF

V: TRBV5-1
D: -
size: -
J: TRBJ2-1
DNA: TGCGCCAGCAGCTCGGGACGTCTCAACAATGAGCAGTTCTTC
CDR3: CASSSGRLNNEQFF

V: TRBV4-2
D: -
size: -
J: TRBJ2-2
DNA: TGTGCCAGCTTCAGCCCGAACACCGGGGAGCTGTTTTTT
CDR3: CASFSPNTGELFF

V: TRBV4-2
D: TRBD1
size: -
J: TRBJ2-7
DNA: TGTGCCAGCAGCCAGGGAACCGGGACAGGGGACTACGAGCAGTACTTC
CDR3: CASSQGTGTGDYEQYF

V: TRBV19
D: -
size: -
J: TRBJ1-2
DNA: TGTGCCAGTAGTAGGGGGGGGAACTATGGCTACACCTTC
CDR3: CASSRGGNYGYTF

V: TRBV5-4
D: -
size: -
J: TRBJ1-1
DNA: TGTGCCAGCAGCCTATACAGGGTTTCGGACACTGAAGCTTTCTTT
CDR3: CASSLYRVSDTEAFF

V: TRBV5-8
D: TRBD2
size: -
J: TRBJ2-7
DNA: TGTGCCAGCAGCTTGGCCCGCGGGAGCTACGAGCAGTACTTC
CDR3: CASSLARGSYEQYF

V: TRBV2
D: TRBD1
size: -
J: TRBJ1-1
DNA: TGTGCCAGCAGTAGGGACAGGGGATCCACTGAAGCTTTCTTT
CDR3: CASSRDRGSTEAFF

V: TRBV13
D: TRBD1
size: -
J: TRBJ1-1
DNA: TGTGCCAGCAGCTCGGGACAGGGGAGCACTGAAGCTTTCTTT
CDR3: CASSSGQGSTEAFF

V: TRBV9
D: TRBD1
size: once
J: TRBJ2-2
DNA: TGTGCCAGCAGCTTCACAGGGGCCACCGGGGAGCTGTTTTTT
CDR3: CASSFTGATGELFF